These 32 T cell receptor beta chains came from one sample sequenced in a study of neurological immune-mediated disorders. Each CDR3 protein gets one entry after TCRdb re-called the 5' RACE reads with MiXCR. The table includes 84,000 or so distinct CDR3 sequences, roughly 4.5% detected once. As to time point: longitudinal time-point 3. The sample was PBMCs. The receptors were gathered from a woman aged 60-75 years with multiple sclerosis.

This clonotype has a count of ten or more. The rearrangement uses TRBV29-1 and TRBJ2-2, with TRBD1 matching over 8 bases. Germline trimming cut 6 bases from V and 3 bases from J; bases unmatched to any gene: 6. Germline V gene lookup returns CDR1 SQVTM and CDR2 ANQGSEA. The CDR3 loop spans 14 amino acids. This chain's CDR3 is CSVHNRGDTGELFF. DNA of the CDR3: TGCAGCGTCCACAACAGGGGGGACACCGGGGAGCTGTTTTTT.

This clonotype has a count of ten or more. The genes are TRBV7-2 and TRBJ2-3; 8 nucleotides align to TRBD1. Germline CDR1 and CDR2: SGHTA and FQGNSA. V gave up 5 bases and J gave up 6 bases; unmatched junction bases: 4. The CDR3 spans 13 residues. The CDR3 spells CASSLDRGDTQYF. DNA for the CDR3: TGTGCCAGCAGCCTAGACAGGGGTGATACGCAGTATTTT.

This clonotype was recorded at least ten times. This chain connects TRBV5-1 to TRBJ2-6, with TRBD1 matching 8 bases. This CDR3 comprises 18 residues. V lost 3 bases to trimming and J lost 0 bases; unmatched junction nucleotides: 8. Per germline, CDR1 SGHRS and CDR2 YFSETQ. The DNA of the CDR3 is TGCGCCAGCAGCTCCCTCTGGACAGGGAACTCTGGGGCCAACGTCCTGACTTTC. The encoded protein is CASSSLWTGNSGANVLTF.

The table lists this clonotype with many counts. The rearrangement uses TRBV12-3 or TRBV12-4 and TRBJ2-1; 15 bases fit TRBD2. The CDR3 sequence is 15 residues long. Unmatched junction bases numbered 5, after V lost 7 bases and J lost 7 bases. The CDR3 DNA reads TGTGCCAGCACCGAGGGACTAGCGGGGGGAAATGAGCAGTTCTTC. It encodes CASTEGLAGGNEQFF.

The sample holds many counts of this clonotype. The chain couples TRBV24-1 to TRBJ2-3; D gene ambiguous. The ends were cut back, 6 bases at V and 2 bases at J, with 5 bases in the middle. Germline CDR1 and CDR2: KGHDR and SFDVKD. The CDR3 length is 12 residues. Written as DNA, the CDR3 is TGTGCCACCAGTTATAACACAGATACGCAGTATTTT. This encodes CATSYNTDTQYF.

This clonotype was recorded at least ten times. The rearrangement links TRBV5-8 to TRBJ1-1, with D perhaps TRBD1 (5 bases). The CDR3 consists of 14 residues. With 4 bases removed from V and 6 bases from J, the gap between germline ends came to 16 bases. From germline, CDR1 is SGHTS and CDR2 YDEGEE. CDR3 in DNA: TGTGCCAGCAGCCGGGGACCATTCAAGGCTGAAGCTTTCTTT. This encodes CASSRGPFKAEAFF.

The sample holds many counts of this clonotype. This chain joins TRBV12-3 or TRBV12-4 and TRBJ2-1; maybe TRBD1 (5 bases). The CDR3 contains 13 residues. Trimming took off 5 bases at V and 9 bases at J, with 14 bases between the two ends. CDR3 sequence reads: CASSPTRQFEQFF. The CDR3 nucleotides are TGTGCCAGCAGTCCTACCCGACAGTTTGAGCAGTTCTTC.

This clonotype occurred many times. The chain recombines TRBV12-3 or TRBV12-4 with TRBJ2-5, with no clear D. The V end lost 5 bases, the J end lost 5 bases, and 12 bases lay between the germline ends. CDR3 length: 13 amino acids. The CDR3 sequence is CASSVEGRETQYF. CDR3 coding DNA: TGTGCCAGCAGTGTAGAAGGTCGTGAGACCCAGTACTTC.

The table lists this clonotype with many counts. The chain links TRBV5-1 to TRBJ1-2; D is unresolved. Trimming shortened V by 4 bases and J by 2 bases, and 15 bases separated the two germline ends. This CDR3 contains 15 residues. Germline V lookup: CDR1 SGHRS, CDR2 YFSETQ. This CDR3 reads CASSPAGGSNYGYTF. In DNA, the CDR3 is TGCGCCAGCAGCCCCGCGGGAGGGTCCAACTATGGCTACACCTTC.

There are many counts of this clonotype. This chain joins TRBV6-1 and TRBJ2-7; D remains ambiguous. The CDR3 extends over 13 amino acids. Germline V gene lookup returns CDR1 MNHNS and CDR2 SASEGT. The germline V and J ends were trimmed by 1 base and 7 bases, with 11 bases remaining between them. For the CDR3, the DNA is TGTGCCAGCAGTGAAGTCCCCTTAGGAGAGCAGTACTTC. Translating gives CASSEVPLGEQYF.

Ten or more counts support this clonotype. The chain uses TRBV5-1 and TRBJ1-4; D gene ambiguous. Germline lookup yields CDR1 SGHRS and CDR2 YFSETQ. The CDR3 totals 15 residues. V shed 4 bases and J shed 5 bases, with 15 bases lying between them. The CDR3 coding sequence is TGCGCCAGCAGCCCCACCGCCTCGGGAAATGAAAAACTGTTTTTT. Encoded protein: CASSPTASGNEKLFF.

Ten or more counts support this clonotype. V is TRBV6-2 or TRBV6-3 and J is TRBJ1-2, with D possibly being TRBD1 (5 bases). Germline assignment: CDR1 MNHEY and CDR2 SVGEGT. This CDR3 comprises 13 residues. V shed 6 bases and J shed 8 bases, with 16 bases lying between them. CDR3 region: CASSVSGDVGYTF. Written as DNA, the CDR3 is TGTGCCAGCAGCGTCTCGGGGGACGTAGGCTACACCTTC.

The sample holds many counts of this clonotype. The gene calls are TRBV14 and TRBJ2-7, with 14 positions matching TRBD2. The germline V gene has CDR1 SGHDN and CDR2 FVKESK. After removal of 3 bases from V and 3 bases from J, the junction contained 7 bases not matched to a gene. This CDR3 has 17 residues. In DNA form, the CDR3 reads TGTGCCAGCAGCCAGCCGGGACTAGCGGGGGTTGACTACGAGCAGTACTTC. It translates to CASSQPGLAGVDYEQYF.

Ten or more counts support this clonotype. This chain uses TRBV5-1 with TRBJ1-2; D not certain. With 5 bases removed from V and 0 bases from J, the gap between germline ends came to 8 bases. Germline CDR1 SGHRS, CDR2 YFSETQ. The CDR3 is 13 amino acids. The CDR3 region is CASRTDANYGYTF. The DNA of the CDR3 is TGCGCCAGCAGAACAGACGCTAACTATGGCTACACCTTC. Based on the CDR3 plus reference TRBV5-1 and TRBJ1-2, the full variable domain is KAGVTQTPRYLIKTRGQQVTLSCSPISGHRSVSWYQQTPGQGLQFLFEYFSETQRNKGNFPGRFSGRQFSNSRSEMNVSTLELGDSALYLCASRTDANYGYTFGSGTRLTVV.

This clonotype has ten or more counts. The rearrangement joins TRBV20-1 to TRBJ2-7; 11 positions match TRBD1. The V gene's germline CDR1 is DFQATT and CDR2 SNEGSKA (reference sequence). The CDR3 has 15 amino acids. The J segment lost 4 bases and the V segment lost 5 bases, leaving 10 bases of the junction unmatched. DNA of the CDR3: TGCAGTGCTTATCCCCCGGGACAGGGGGGATACGAGCAGTACTTC. Its protein is CSAYPPGQGGYEQYF.

This clonotype has only a few counts. A much larger clone differs by one base, so this may be a read error. This chain links TRBV6-5 with TRBJ2-5; unclear D gene. The CDR3 spans 12 residues. V lost 7 bases to trimming and J lost 3 bases, with 9 bases between them. Germline V CDR1 and CDR2: MNHEY, SVGAGI. CDR3 nucleotide sequence: TGTGCCAGCACAGACCCCAAAGAGACCCAGTACTTC. This encodes CASTDPKETQYF.

This clonotype was detected many times. The CDR3 DNA is TGTGCCAGTACCCCGCCACAGGGGGGTTCATATGGCTACACCTTC. This codes for CASTPPQGGSYGYTF. The chain links TRBV19 to TRBJ1-2; 8 nucleotides match TRBD1. The germline gives CDR1 LNHDA, CDR2 SQIVND (reference sequence). The junction had 12 bases not matched to a gene; V was cut back by 7 bases and J by 5 bases. The CDR3 contains 15 residues.

This clonotype was seen a few times. The chain has TRBV20-1 and TRBJ1-5, with 9 bases aligning to TRBD1. The V gene end was trimmed by 5 bases and the J gene end by 2 bases; junction bases not matched to a gene: 7. Germline V CDR1 and CDR2: DFQATT, SNEGSKA (reference sequence). CDR3 length: 15 residues. The CDR3 region is CSASTGGVGNQPQHF. DNA of the CDR3: TGCAGTGCTTCGACAGGGGGAGTAGGCAATCAGCCCCAGCATTTT.

This clonotype was observed many times. The CDR3 nucleotides are TGTGCCAGCAAGATAGGCGTCTCCTACGAGCAGTACTTC. Residues: CASKIGVSYEQYF. The gene calls are TRBV5-6 and TRBJ2-7; D gene uncertain. With 6 bases removed from V and 0 bases from J, the gap between germline ends came to 10 bases. Germline V gene sequence: CDR1 SGHDT, CDR2 YYEEEE. This CDR3 has 13 residues.

This clonotype came up many times. This rearrangement joins TRBV3-1 to TRBJ2-2; no clear D gene. This CDR3 is 15 amino acids long. V lost 3 bases and J lost 6, with 14 bases in between. Germline loops: CDR1 LGHDT, CDR2 YNNKEL (reference sequence). The CDR3 spells CASSQYRTHPGELFF. DNA of the CDR3: TGTGCCAGCAGCCAGTACCGGACCCATCCCGGGGAGCTGTTTTTT. Full variable domain (missing parts from reference TRBV3-1 and TRBJ2-2): DTAVSQTPKYLVTQMGNDKSIKCEQNLGHDTMYWYKQDSKKFLKIMFSYNNKELIINETVPNRFSPKSPDKAHLNLHINSLELGDSAVYFCASSQYRTHPGELFFGEGSRLTVL.

This clonotype was seen ten or more times. This chain links TRBV3-1 with TRBJ2-3, with TRBD2 as a possible D gene (6 bases). Germline CDR1 reads LGHDT; CDR2 reads YNNKEL (reference sequence). This CDR3 contains 17 residues. V shed 5 bases and J shed 4 bases, with 22 bases lying between them. The CDR3: CASSSKASVFVADTQYF. The DNA of the CDR3 is TGTGCCAGCAGCTCTAAAGCTAGCGTTTTCGTGGCAGATACGCAGTATTTT.

This clonotype was counted ten times or more. V and J are TRBV5-1 and TRBJ1-1; D is ambiguous. CDR1 is SGHRS and CDR2 is YFSETQ in the germline V gene. Trimming shortened V by 3 bases and J by 1 base, and 13 bases separated the two germline ends. This CDR3 region has 15 residues. The CDR3 coding sequence is TGCGCCAGCAGCTCCCCATCTCGGGGGAACACTGAAGCTTTCTTT. Protein sequence: CASSSPSRGNTEAFF.

This clonotype was counted ten times or more. The genes are TRBV5-5 and TRBJ1-5, with 11 bases fitting TRBD1. There are 18 residues in the CDR3. V shed 3 bases, J shed 1 base, and the junction held 9 bases outside the gene matches. CDR1 is SGHKS and CDR2 is YYEKEE in the germline V gene (reference sequence). The CDR3 DNA is TGTGCCAGCAGCTCCTCCGGGACAGGGGGATGGAGCAATCAGCCCCAGCATTTT. Translation gives CASSSSGTGGWSNQPQHF.

This clonotype appeared many times. The chain employs TRBV12-3 or TRBV12-4 and TRBJ1-3, with D maybe TRBD1 (5 bases). Trimming removed 6 bases at V and 0 bases at J, with 15 bases between. The CDR3 spans 16 residues. CDR3 sequence (DNA): TGTGCCAGCAGCTCTGGGGCGGGCTACTCTGGAAACACCATATATTTT. Protein product: CASSSGAGYSGNTIYF.

The V gene is TRBV25-1, the J gene TRBJ1-6; weak D call: TRBD1 (5 bases). Trimming cost V 6 bases and J 4 bases, with 10 bases left between them. Germline V gene lookup returns CDR1 MGHDK and CDR2 SYGVNS. The CDR3 has 14 residues. The CDR3, as DNA: TGTGCCAGCAGCCCGGGACGTTATAATTCACCCCTCCACTTT. This encodes CASSPGRYNSPLHF.

The chain has TRBV10-1 and TRBJ2-5; D may match TRBD1 or TRBD2 (5 bases each). CDR1 WNHNN and CDR2 SYGVQD come from the germline V gene (reference sequence). This CDR3 spans 13 amino acids. V gave up 4 bases and J gave up 5 bases, with 11 bases separating them. The CDR3 reads CASSGWGRETQYF. DNA of the CDR3: TGCGCCAGCAGTGGTTGGGGACGGGAGACCCAGTACTTC.

This clonotype was recorded many times. The chain has TRBV4-1 and TRBJ1-2; the D is unclear. Trimming took off 1 base at V and 7 bases at J, with 16 bases between the two ends. Germline CDR1 reads MGHRA; CDR2 reads YSYEKL. This CDR3 comprises 15 residues. The CDR3 nucleotides read TGCGCCAGCAGCCAAGGCTTCGGGTCCGCAGGTGGCTACACCTTC. This sequence encodes CASSQGFGSAGGYTF.

Ten or more counts support this clonotype. The chain couples TRBV18 to TRBJ1-2; no reliable D call. Trimming stripped 5 bases from V and 5 bases from J, with 15 bases between. In germline, CDR1 is KGHSH, CDR2 LQKENI. CDR3 size: 14 residues. The CDR3 loop reads CASSINDGRYGYTF. The CDR3 coding sequence is TGTGCCAGCTCAATAAATGACGGGCGATATGGCTACACCTTC.

This clonotype was counted at least ten times. The J gene is TRBJ1-2, the V gene TRBV29-1; no reliable D call. This CDR3 comprises 12 residues. V shed 5 bases and J shed 4 bases, with 11 bases lying between them. Germline V lookup: CDR1 SQVTM, CDR2 ANQGSEA. CDR3 sequence (DNA): TGCAGCGTTCAGTCCCAGGCCTATGGCTACACCTTC. Translation: CSVQSQAYGYTF.

This clonotype occurred many times. The CDR3 region is CASSRTSGNSYEQYF. Written as DNA, the CDR3 is TGTGCCAGCAGTCGGACTAGCGGAAACTCCTACGAGCAGTACTTC. The chain links TRBV28 to TRBJ2-7; 10 nucleotides agree with TRBD2. This CDR3 contains 15 residues. Losses at the gene ends were 5 bases for V and 0 bases for J; bases not matched to a gene: 4. The germline gives CDR1 MDHEN, CDR2 SYDVKM.

This clonotype was seen many times. CDR3 nucleotide sequence: TGTGCCAGCTCAACGGGGCACGGGGCTGATGGCTACACCTTC. Amino acids: CASSTGHGADGYTF. The genes are TRBV18 and TRBJ1-2; TRBD1 might be the D (5 bases). In germline, CDR1 is KGHSH, CDR2 LQKENI. The V end was cut by 5 bases, the J end by 6 bases, with 16 bases between. The CDR3 consists of 14 residues.

The sample holds many counts of this clonotype. The V call is TRBV12-3 or TRBV12-4, the J call TRBJ2-2, with D maybe TRBD1 (6 bases). The CDR3 is 14 residues long. V lost 3 bases and J 6 bases, leaving 11 bases between the germline ends. The CDR3 DNA sequence: TGTGCCAGCAGTTTCGTACAGGGCGCCGGGGAGCTGTTTTTT. Translating it yields CASSFVQGAGELFF.